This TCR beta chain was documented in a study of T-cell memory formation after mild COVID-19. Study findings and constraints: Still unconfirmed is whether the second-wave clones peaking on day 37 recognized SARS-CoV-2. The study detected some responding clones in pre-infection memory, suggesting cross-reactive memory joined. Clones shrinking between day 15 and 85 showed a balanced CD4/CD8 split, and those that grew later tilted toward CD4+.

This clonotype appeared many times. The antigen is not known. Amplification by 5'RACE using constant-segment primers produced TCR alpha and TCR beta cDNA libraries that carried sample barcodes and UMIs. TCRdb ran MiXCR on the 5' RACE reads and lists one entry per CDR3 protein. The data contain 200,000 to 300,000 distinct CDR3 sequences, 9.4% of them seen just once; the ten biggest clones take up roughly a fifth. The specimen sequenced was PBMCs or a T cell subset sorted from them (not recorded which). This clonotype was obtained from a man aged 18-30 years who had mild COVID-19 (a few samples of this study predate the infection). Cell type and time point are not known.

The CDR3 region is CASSLEYNSPLHF. CDR3 nucleotide sequence: TGTGCCAGCAGCTTAGAGTATAATTCACCCCTCCACTTT. The chain combines TRBV11-2 with TRBJ1-6, with D unresolved. V gave up 0 bases and J gave up 4 bases, with 1 base separating them. The CDR3 sequence is 13 residues long. Germline values: CDR1 SGHAT, CDR2 FQNNGV.